This T cell receptor (beta chain) was obtained from a study of shared T cell receptors in the human thymus. The protocol was immunoSEQ multiplex PCR, while the TCRdb copy is restricted to in-frame clones and leaves out a portion. The data contain almost 550,000 clones, about four fifths of them singletons. In its sample, this clone was seen once. CDR3 size: 21 residues. After removal of 0 bases from V and 2 bases from J, the junction contained 16 bases not matched to a gene. Germline V gene lookup returns CDR1 MNHEY and CDR2 SMNVEV (reference sequence). This same sample was also part of a study on human thymus T cells. From that report: It was healthy Finnish infants having corrective surgery for congenital heart defects who were the donors. It was from resections taken during corrective heart surgery that the thymus tissue came. V and J gene usage appeared biased in thymic and blood repertoires. As related research reported, thymic repertoires overlapped highly among unrelated individuals.

The chain is built from TRBV27 and TRBJ2-4, with 10 positions matching TRBD1. What was sequenced was thymocytes. The receptor's source is a boy less than two years old with a congenital heart defect. The CDR3: CASSLSYPGQGNRNPKNIQYF. Written as DNA, the CDR3 is TGTGCCAGCAGTTTATCGTACCCGGGACAGGGGAACCGAAACCCCAAAAACATTCAGTACTTC.